A single T cell receptor (beta chain) is shown here with its context. This record belongs to a study of OX40 agonist ivuxolimab in advanced cancers. The V gene's germline CDR1 is MNHNY and CDR2 SVGAGI (reference sequence). V was pared by 6 bases and J by 4 bases, with 2 bases of the junction left unmatched. The CDR3 runs 15 residues. Sequencing used immunoSEQ multiplex PCR; TCRdb keeps in-frame clones, though not all of them. The sample lists 55,000 to 70,000 clones, 70% to 90% occurring once. This sample comprised CD4+ or CD8+ T cells sorted from blood, obtained in a trial of the OX40 agonist ivuxolimab. The clonotype was recovered from an adult with an advanced solid tumor such as melanoma, head and neck, liver or kidney cancer. The chain combines TRBV6-6 with TRBJ2-2; TRBD2 matches 13 bases. The CDR3 reads CASSGTSGTTGELFF. Here the CDR3 DNA reads TGTGCCAGCAGCGGGACTAGCGGGACCACCGGGGAGCTGTTTTTT.